The sequence of this T cell receptor beta chain was determined in a study of cytomegalovirus exposure and HLA in healthy donors. Study overall: Of all 400 or so donors who were genotyped, roughly 81% belonged to the Caucasian-associated ancestry cluster.

Germline V lookup: CDR1 SGHRS, CDR2 YFSETQ. The CDR3 runs to 15 residues. V trimming: 3 bases; J trimming: 9 bases; junction bases outside the gene matches: 9. Unrecorded immune exposures were likely, despite nominal health at sampling. The PCR had 60 Vbeta and 13 Jbeta primers. Sequenced by immunoSEQ multiplex PCR; TCRdb stores in-frame clones only, minus some. The table has tens of thousands of clones, 75% to 90% seen once. Sequenced material: PBMCs. This sequence originates from a human donor in good health. The chain uses TRBV5-1 and TRBJ1-6; 7 bases line up with TRBD1. CDR3 residues: CASSSSGTESSPLHF. The CDR3 DNA reads TGCGCCAGCAGCTCCTCGGGGACAGAGAGTTCACCCCTCCACTTT.